This is a list of T cell receptor beta chains from one sample in a study of spatial heterogeneity in lung cancer. TCRdb re-called the 5' RACE reads with MiXCR, one entry per CDR3 protein. The table includes approximately 20,000 distinct CDR3 sequences, 3.5% to 5.5% detected once. The specimen was PBMCs, collected at surgery. The receptors stem from a male donor with early-stage non-small cell lung cancer. The CDR3 runs from the conserved cysteine through the conserved F or W. A D gene is named only where the DNA matches it firmly. Part of the rows lack a size; the others show once, few, many or a class for expanded clones.

abundance	v_gene	j_gene	d_gene	CDR3nt	CDR3aa
-	TRBV27	TRBJ1-2	TRBD1	TGTGCCAGCAGATCCGGACAGGGCCTATACGGCTACACCTTC	CASRSGQGLYGYTF
many	TRBV7-3	TRBJ2-7	TRBD2	TGTGCCAGCAGTTTATCGGGACTAGCGCGCAGGGAGCAGTACTTC	CASSLSGLARREQYF
many	TRBV5-1	TRBJ1-1	-	TGCGCCAGCAGCCCTCACAGGGCAAACGCACCTGAAGCTTTCTTT	CASSPHRANAPEAFF
many	TRBV5-1	TRBJ1-1	-	TGCGCCAGCAGCTTTTGGATGAACACTGAAGCTTTCTTT	CASSFWMNTEAFF
medium-sized	TRBV6-2/TRBV6-3	TRBJ2-1	-	TGTGCCAGCAGTTACTCTCCCCTCAACAATGAGCAGTTCTTC	CASSYSPLNNEQFF
few	TRBV2	TRBJ1-6	TRBD1	TGTGCCAGCGTGGAGACAGGGCTAAATTCACCCCTCCACTTT	CASVETGLNSPLHF
few	TRBV4-3	TRBJ2-6	-	TGCGCCAGCAGCCAAGGCTGGAGCTCTGGGGCCAACGTCCTGACTTTC	CASSQGWSSGANVLTF
-	TRBV7-2	TRBJ2-7	-	TGTGTCAGCAGCTTACGAGTTGTTGGGGCCTACGAGCAGTACTTC	CVSSLRVVGAYEQYF
medium-sized	TRBV3-1	TRBJ2-3	-	TGTGCCAGCAGCCAAGATTCGGGTATGAGGTCAGATACGCAGTATTTT	CASSQDSGMRSDTQYF
many	TRBV7-2	TRBJ2-3	-	TGTGCCAGCAGCTCCGGACGTAACTCGGGCACAGATACGCAGTATTTT	CASSSGRNSGTDTQYF
few	TRBV7-2	TRBJ2-1	TRBD2	TGTGCCAGCAGCTTACAAGGACTAGCGGGGGGGACCTACAATGAGCAGTTCTTC	CASSLQGLAGGTYNEQFF
few	TRBV20-1	TRBJ2-2	TRBD2	TGCAGTGCCAAGGGGAGGGGCACCGGGGAGCTGTTTTTT	CSAKGRGTGELFF
-	TRBV2	TRBJ2-5	TRBD1	TGTGCCAGCAGAGAACAGGGGGCAGTCGGGGAGACCCAGTACTTC	CASREQGAVGETQYF
many	TRBV20-1	TRBJ2-7	-	TGCAGTGCTAGCCCACGAAACAGATACGAGCAGTACTTC	CSASPRNRYEQYF
many	TRBV7-2	TRBJ2-1	-	TGTGCCAGCAGCACACTAGCCAACCTAGGTGAGCAGTTCTTC	CASSTLANLGEQFF
few	TRBV19	TRBJ1-2	-	TGTGCCAGTACCACCAAAAGAGGAGCTAACTATGGCTACACCTTC	CASTTKRGANYGYTF
many	TRBV28	TRBJ2-7	TRBD2	TGTTCTACTGGGGCTAGCGGGACATACGAGCAGTACTTC	CSTGASGTYEQYF
few	TRBV19	TRBJ2-1	TRBD2	TGTGCCAGTCTGGCAGCGGGGGTACGTGAGCAGTTCTTC	CASLAAGVREQFF
many	TRBV18	TRBJ2-3	TRBD2	TGTGCCAGCTCACCATCGAGCGGGAGCCCAACAGATACGCAGTATTTT	CASSPSSGSPTDTQYF
many	TRBV18	TRBJ2-7	-	TGTGCCAGCTCACTGGAGTACGAGCAGTACTTC	CASSLEYEQYF
many	TRBV7-3	TRBJ2-1	-	TGTGCCAGCTCACCAGCAGGGGACTATGGTGAGCAGTTCTTC	CASSPAGDYGEQFF
many	TRBV5-4	TRBJ2-1	TRBD2	TGTGCCAGCAGCTTAGCTAGCGGGAGGGCTCCGGACAATGAGCAGTTCTTC	CASSLASGRAPDNEQFF
many	TRBV2	TRBJ2-1	-	TGTGCCAGCATCTGGGTATCAAGTGAGCAGTTCTTC	CASIWVSSEQFF
few	TRBV5-4	TRBJ2-1	TRBD1	TGTGCCAGCAGCTGGGGGCAGGGGGAAAACTCCTACAATGAGCAGTTCTTC	CASSWGQGENSYNEQFF
many	TRBV19	TRBJ1-6	TRBD1	TGTGCCAGTAGTACCCGACAGGGGGCTACTAATTCACCCCTCCACTTT	CASSTRQGATNSPLHF